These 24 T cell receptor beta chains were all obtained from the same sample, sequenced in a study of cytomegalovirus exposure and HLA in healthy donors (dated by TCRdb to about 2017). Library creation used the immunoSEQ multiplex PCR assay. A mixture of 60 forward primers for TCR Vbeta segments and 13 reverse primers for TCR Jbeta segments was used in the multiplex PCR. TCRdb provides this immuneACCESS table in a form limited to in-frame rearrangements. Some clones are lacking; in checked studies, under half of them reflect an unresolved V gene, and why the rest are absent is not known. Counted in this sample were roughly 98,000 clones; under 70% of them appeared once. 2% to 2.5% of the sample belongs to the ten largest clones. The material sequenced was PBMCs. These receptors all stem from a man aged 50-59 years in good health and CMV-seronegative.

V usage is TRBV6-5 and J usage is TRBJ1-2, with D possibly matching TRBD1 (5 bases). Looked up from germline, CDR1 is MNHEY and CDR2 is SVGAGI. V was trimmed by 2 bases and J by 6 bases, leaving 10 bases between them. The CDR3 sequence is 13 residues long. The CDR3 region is CASSYAGKHGYTF. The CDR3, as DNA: TGTGCCAGCAGTTACGCAGGGAAGCATGGCTACACCTTC.

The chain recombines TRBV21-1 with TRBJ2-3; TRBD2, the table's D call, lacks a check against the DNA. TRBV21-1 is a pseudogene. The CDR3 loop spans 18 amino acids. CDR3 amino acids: CASSAQGLAGELTDTQYF. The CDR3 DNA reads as TGTGCCAGCAGCGCACAAGGACTAGCGGGAGAATTGACAGATACGCAGTATTTT.

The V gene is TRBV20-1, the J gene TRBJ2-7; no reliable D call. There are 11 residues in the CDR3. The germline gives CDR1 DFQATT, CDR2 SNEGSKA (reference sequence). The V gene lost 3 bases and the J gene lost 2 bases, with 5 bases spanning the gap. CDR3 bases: TGCAGTGCTAGTCCGGCCTACGAGCAGTACTTC. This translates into CSASPAYEQYF.

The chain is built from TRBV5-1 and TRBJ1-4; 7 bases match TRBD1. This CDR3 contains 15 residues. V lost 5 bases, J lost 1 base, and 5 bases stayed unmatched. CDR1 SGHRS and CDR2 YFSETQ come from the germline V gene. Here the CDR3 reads CASRWTGLTNEKLFF. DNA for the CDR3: TGCGCCAGCAGGTGGACAGGTTTAACTAATGAAAAACTGTTTTTT.

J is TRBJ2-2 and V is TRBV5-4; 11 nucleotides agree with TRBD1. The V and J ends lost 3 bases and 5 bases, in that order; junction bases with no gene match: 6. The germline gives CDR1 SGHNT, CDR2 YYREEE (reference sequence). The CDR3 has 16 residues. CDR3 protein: CASSSPGQGETGELFF. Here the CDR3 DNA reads TGTGCCAGCAGCTCTCCGGGACAGGGGGAGACCGGGGAGCTGTTTTTT.

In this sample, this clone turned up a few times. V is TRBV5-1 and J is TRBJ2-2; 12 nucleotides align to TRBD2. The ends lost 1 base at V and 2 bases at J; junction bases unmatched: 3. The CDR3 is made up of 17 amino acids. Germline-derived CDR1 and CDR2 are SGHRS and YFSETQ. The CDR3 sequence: CASSLLTSGGNTGELFF. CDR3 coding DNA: TGCGCCAGCAGCTTGCTGACTAGCGGGGGAAACACCGGGGAGCTGTTTTTT.

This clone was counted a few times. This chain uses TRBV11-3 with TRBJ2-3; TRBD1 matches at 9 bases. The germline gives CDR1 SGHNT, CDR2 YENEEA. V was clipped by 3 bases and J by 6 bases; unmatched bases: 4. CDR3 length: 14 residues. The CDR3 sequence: CASSFTGGGDTQYF. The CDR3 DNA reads TGTGCCAGCAGCTTCACAGGGGGCGGTGATACGCAGTATTTT.

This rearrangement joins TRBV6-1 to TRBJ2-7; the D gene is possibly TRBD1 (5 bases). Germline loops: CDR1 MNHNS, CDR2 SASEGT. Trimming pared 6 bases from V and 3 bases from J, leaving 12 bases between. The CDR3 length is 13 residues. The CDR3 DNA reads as TGTGCCAGCAGAACCGGACAAGTCTACGAGCAGTACTTC. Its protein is CASRTGQVYEQYF.

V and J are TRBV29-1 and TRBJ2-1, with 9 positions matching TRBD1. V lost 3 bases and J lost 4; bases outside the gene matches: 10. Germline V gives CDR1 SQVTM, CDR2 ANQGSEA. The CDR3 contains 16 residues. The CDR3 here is CSVELLRTGDYNEQFF. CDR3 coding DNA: TGCAGCGTTGAGCTCCTCAGGACAGGGGATTACAATGAGCAGTTCTTC.

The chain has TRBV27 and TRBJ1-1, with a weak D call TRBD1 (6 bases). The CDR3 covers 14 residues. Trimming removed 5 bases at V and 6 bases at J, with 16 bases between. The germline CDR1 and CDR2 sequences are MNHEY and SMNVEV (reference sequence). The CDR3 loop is CASSAQTGRPEAFF. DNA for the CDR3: TGTGCCAGCAGTGCCCAGACAGGCAGGCCTGAAGCTTTCTTT.

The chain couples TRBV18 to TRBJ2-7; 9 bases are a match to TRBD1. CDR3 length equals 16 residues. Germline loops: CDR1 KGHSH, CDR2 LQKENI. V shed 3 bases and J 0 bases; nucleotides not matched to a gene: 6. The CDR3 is CASSPIRQGGSYEQYF. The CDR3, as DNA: TGTGCCAGCTCACCGATCCGACAGGGGGGCTCCTACGAGCAGTACTTC.

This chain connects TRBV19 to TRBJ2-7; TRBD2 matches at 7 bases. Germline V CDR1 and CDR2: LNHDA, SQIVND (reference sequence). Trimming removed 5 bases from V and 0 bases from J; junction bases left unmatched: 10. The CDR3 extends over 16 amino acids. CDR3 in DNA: TGTGCCAGTAGTGGGGGGGGGAGGCCCCACTCCTACGAGCAGTACTTC. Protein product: CASSGGGRPHSYEQYF.

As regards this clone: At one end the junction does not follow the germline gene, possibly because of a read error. In DNA, the CDR3 is TGTGCCAGCAGTGCCGAGCTAGCGGGCCCAGTCTTC. Translated: CASSAELAGPVF. The gene calls are TRBV2 and TRBJ2-1, with 8 bases that match TRBD2. Germline V gives CDR1 SNHLY, CDR2 FYNNEI. The CDR3 extends over 12 amino acids.

CDR3 sequence: CASSLITTGVYEQYF. The CDR3 nucleotides read TGTGCCAGCAGCTTAATAACGACAGGGGTTTACGAGCAGTACTTC. This chain joins TRBV13 and TRBJ2-7, with TRBD1 matching over 8 bases. There are 15 residues in the CDR3. Germline V gives CDR1 PRHDT, CDR2 FYEKMQ (reference sequence). Losses at the gene ends were 2 bases for V and 4 bases for J; bases not matched to a gene: 7.

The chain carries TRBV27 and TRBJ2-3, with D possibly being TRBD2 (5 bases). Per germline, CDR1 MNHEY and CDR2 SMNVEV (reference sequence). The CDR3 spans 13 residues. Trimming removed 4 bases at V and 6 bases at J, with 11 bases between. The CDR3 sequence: CASSSTGSDTQYF. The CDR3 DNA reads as TGTGCCAGCAGTTCAACGGGATCGGATACGCAGTATTTT.

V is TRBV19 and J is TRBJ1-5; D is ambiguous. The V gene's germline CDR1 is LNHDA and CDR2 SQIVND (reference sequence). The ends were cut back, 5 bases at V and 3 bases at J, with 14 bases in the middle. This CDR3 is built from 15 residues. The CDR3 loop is CASSYSDLYNQPQHF. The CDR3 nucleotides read TGTGCCAGTAGTTACAGTGACCTGTACAATCAGCCCCAGCATTTT.

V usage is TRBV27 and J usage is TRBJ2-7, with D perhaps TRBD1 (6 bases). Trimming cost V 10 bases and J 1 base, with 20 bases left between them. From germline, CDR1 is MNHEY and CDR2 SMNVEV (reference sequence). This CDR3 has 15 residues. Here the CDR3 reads CATVNRAGGSYEQYF. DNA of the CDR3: TGTGCCACCGTAAACAGGGCTGGTGGATCCTACGAGCAGTACTTC.

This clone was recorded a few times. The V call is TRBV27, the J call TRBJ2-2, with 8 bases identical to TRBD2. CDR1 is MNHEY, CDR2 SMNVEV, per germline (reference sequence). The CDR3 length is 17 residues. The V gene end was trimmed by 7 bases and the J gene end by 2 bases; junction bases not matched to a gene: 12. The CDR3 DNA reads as TGTGCCAGCAAACGTCTCGGGGGGGGGCAAAACACCGGGGAGCTGTTTTTT. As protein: CASKRLGGGQNTGELFF.

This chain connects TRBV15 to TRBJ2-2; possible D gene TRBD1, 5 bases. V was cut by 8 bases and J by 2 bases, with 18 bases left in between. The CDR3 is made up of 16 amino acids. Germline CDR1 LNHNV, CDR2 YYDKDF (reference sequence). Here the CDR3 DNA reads TGTGCCACCTCGAGATATAGGGGTAGTAACACCGGGGAGCTGTTTTTT. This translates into CATSRYRGSNTGELFF.

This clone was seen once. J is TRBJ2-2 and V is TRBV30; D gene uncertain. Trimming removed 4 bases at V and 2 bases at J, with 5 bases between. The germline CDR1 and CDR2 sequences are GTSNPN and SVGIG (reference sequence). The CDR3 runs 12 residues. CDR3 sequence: CAWTPNTGELFF. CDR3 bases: TGTGCCTGGACCCCAAACACCGGGGAGCTGTTTTTT.

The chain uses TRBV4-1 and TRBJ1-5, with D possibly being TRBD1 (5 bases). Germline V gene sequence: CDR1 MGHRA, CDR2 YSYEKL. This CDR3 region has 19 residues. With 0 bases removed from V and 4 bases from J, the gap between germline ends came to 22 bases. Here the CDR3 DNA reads TGCGCCAGCAGCCAAGAGAGATTCCGGGGGAATTGGAGTAATCAGCCCCAGCATTTT. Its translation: CASSQERFRGNWSNQPQHF.

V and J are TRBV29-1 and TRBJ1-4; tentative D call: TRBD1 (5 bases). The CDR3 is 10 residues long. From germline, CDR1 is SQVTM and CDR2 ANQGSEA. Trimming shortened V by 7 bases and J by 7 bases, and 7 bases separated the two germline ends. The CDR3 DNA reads TGCAGCGCCCAGGGTGAAAAACTGTTTTTT. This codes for CSAQGEKLFF.

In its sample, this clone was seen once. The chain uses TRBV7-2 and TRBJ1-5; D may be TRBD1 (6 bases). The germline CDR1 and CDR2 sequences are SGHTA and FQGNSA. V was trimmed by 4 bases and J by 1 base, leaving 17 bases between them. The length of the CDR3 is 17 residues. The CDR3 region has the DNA TGTGCCAGCAGCTCCCCAATCCGGGGGGCGAGCAATCAGCCCCAGCATTTT. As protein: CASSSPIRGASNQPQHF.

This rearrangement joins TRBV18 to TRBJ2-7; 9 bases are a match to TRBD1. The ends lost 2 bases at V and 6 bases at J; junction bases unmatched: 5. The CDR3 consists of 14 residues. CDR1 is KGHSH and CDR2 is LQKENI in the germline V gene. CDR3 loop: CASSPVQGAGEQYF. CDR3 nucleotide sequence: TGTGCCAGCTCACCAGTACAGGGGGCCGGCGAGCAGTACTTC.